Each of the 30 T cell receptor beta chains below was sequenced from the same sample in a study of blood T cell repertoires in COVID-19. Some clones are missing from TCRdb's copy, which holds only in-frame ones; the method was immunoSEQ multiplex PCR. Seen here are 100,000 to 150,000 clones, 82% observed once, and the top ten hold about 12%. Sequenced input: peripheral blood. The receptor set was obtained from a human donor in a cohort sampled during active COVID-19.

V and J are TRBV6-5 and TRBJ1-4, with D perhaps TRBD1 (5 bases). The CDR3 consists of 13 residues. Germline V gene data show CDR1 as MNHEY and CDR2 as SVGAGI. V was cut by 6 bases and J by 4 bases, with 9 bases left in between. The CDR3 DNA reads as TGTGCCAGCAGGCCAGGGAATAATGAAAAACTGTTTTTT. Residues: CASRPGNNEKLFF.

This clone has a handful of counts. This sequence joins TRBV3-1 (or the pseudogene TRBV3-2) and TRBJ2-5, with D perhaps matching TRBD2 (5 bases). Trimming left V 1 base short and J 5 bases short, with 11 bases between. Germline V gene lookup returns CDR1 LGHDT and CDR2 YNNKEL (reference sequence). This CDR3 comprises 14 residues. The CDR3 DNA is TGTGCCAGCAGCCAAGGGACTTCCCGGGAGACCCAGTACTTC. As protein: CASSQGTSRETQYF.

The chain joins TRBV3-1 (or the pseudogene TRBV3-2) to TRBJ2-3; TRBD1 is a possible D gene (5 bases). V was trimmed by 2 bases and J by 3 bases, leaving 15 bases between them. The CDR3 has 16 residues. The germline V gene has CDR1 LGHDT and CDR2 YNNKEL (reference sequence). CDR3 DNA sequence: TGTGCCAGCAGCCAAATGGCCTGGGGCCCGACAGATACGCAGTATTTT. Its translation: CASSQMAWGPTDTQYF.

This chain connects TRBV2 to TRBJ2-4; 8 bases fit TRBD1. Looked up from germline, CDR1 is SNHLY and CDR2 is FYNNEI. Trimming cost V 6 bases and J 6 bases; bases outside gene matches: 13. There are 16 residues in the CDR3. Here the CDR3 reads CASRPPMTGVINIQYF. The CDR3 DNA sequence: TGTGCCAGCAGGCCTCCGATGACAGGGGTAATAAACATTCAGTACTTC.

The chain links TRBV7-2 to TRBJ2-4; TRBD2 agrees at 8 bases. J gave up 9 bases and V 6 bases, and 13 bases lay outside the gene matches. The length of the CDR3 is 15 residues. Germline CDR1 reads SGHTA; CDR2 reads FQGNSA. The CDR3 DNA reads TGTGCCAGCAGGAACACGGGGGGGCCGCGTGGCATTCAGTACTTC. Protein: CASRNTGGPRGIQYF.

The chain couples TRBV5-6 to TRBJ2-7; 9 bases agree with TRBD1. The CDR3 is made up of 14 amino acids. The germline V gene encodes CDR1 SGHDT and CDR2 YYEEEE. Trimming removed 5 bases from V and 3 bases from J; junction bases left unmatched: 6. DNA of the CDR3: TGTGCCAGCAGAATACAGGGGGCAGGCTACGAGCAGTACTTC. This gives the protein CASRIQGAGYEQYF.

The chain joins TRBV3-1 (or the pseudogene TRBV3-2) to TRBJ1-4; 9 bases map to TRBD1. CDR1 and CDR2 from the germline V gene are LGHDT and YNNKEL (reference sequence). This CDR3 spans 14 amino acids. The junction had 6 bases not matched to a gene; V was cut back by 6 bases and J by 7 bases. CDR3 protein: CASSLQGAGEKLFF. Here the CDR3 DNA reads TGTGCCAGCAGTCTACAGGGGGCTGGTGAAAAACTGTTTTTT.

J is TRBJ1-5 and V is TRBV3-1 (or the pseudogene TRBV3-2), with 12 bases that match TRBD1. The trim removed 4 bases at V and 7 bases at J, leaving 8 bases unmatched. The germline gives CDR1 LGHDT, CDR2 YNNKEL (reference sequence). This CDR3 is 16 amino acids long. The CDR3 here is CASSPVSGTGGQPQHF. The CDR3 DNA reads as TGTGCCAGCAGCCCCGTCTCCGGGACAGGGGGCCAGCCCCAGCATTTT.

Concerning this clone itself: The same CDR3 arises from other DNA sequences in this sample as well. The chain has TRBV6-6 and TRBJ1-1, with 7 nucleotides matching TRBD1. CDR3 length equals 14 residues. J gave up 8 bases and V 6 bases, and 12 bases lay outside the gene matches. Germline CDR1 MNHNY, CDR2 SVGAGI (reference sequence). CDR3 region: CASRGKTGAPEAFF. The CDR3, as DNA: TGTGCCAGCAGGGGGAAAACAGGGGCCCCCGAAGCTTTCTTT.

The J gene is TRBJ1-6, the V gene TRBV6-2 or TRBV6-3; 7 bases line up with TRBD1. J lost 5 bases, V lost 0 bases, and 4 bases had no gene match. CDR1 and CDR2 from the germline V gene are MNHEY and SVGEGT. The CDR3 length is 16 residues. The CDR3 DNA reads as TGTGCCAGCAGTTACTCGAGGGACAGAGATAATTCACCCCTCCACTTT. Residues: CASSYSRDRDNSPLHF.

The chain carries TRBV28 and TRBJ1-2; no definite D call. The V end was cut by 3 bases, the J end by 4 bases, with 9 bases between. CDR1 and CDR2 (germline): MDHEN, SYDVKM. There are 13 residues in the CDR3. This CDR3 reads CASSLTPLYGYTF. For the CDR3, the DNA is TGTGCCAGCAGTTTGACACCGCTCTATGGCTACACCTTC.

The genes are TRBV7-9 and TRBJ2-7, with 12 bases that match TRBD2. V was clipped by 5 bases and J by 0 bases; unmatched bases: 5. The CDR3 is 16 residues long. Germline V gene lookup returns CDR1 SEHNR and CDR2 FQNEAQ (reference sequence). CDR3 loop: CASSRWTSGDSYEQYF. CDR3 DNA: TGTGCCAGCAGCAGATGGACTAGCGGGGACTCCTACGAGCAGTACTTC.

This clone was detected a few times. The CDR3 reads CASRADRVDTEAFF. CDR3 sequence (DNA): TGTGCCAGCAGGGCGGACAGGGTCGACACTGAAGCTTTCTTT. This chain links TRBV2 with TRBJ1-1, with 8 bases fitting TRBD1. This CDR3 has 14 residues. V was pared by 6 bases and J by 3 bases, with 6 bases of the junction left unmatched. Germline CDR1 is SNHLY and CDR2 is FYNNEI.

The rearrangement links TRBV7-6 to TRBJ2-7, with D perhaps TRBD2 (5 bases). This CDR3 region has 14 residues. The V and J ends lost 4 bases and 2 bases respectively, with 12 bases between them. CDR1 and CDR2 (germline): SGHVS, FNYEAQ. The CDR3 region is CASSSGRGTYEQYF. In nucleotides, the CDR3 is TGTGCCAGCAGCTCAGGTCGGGGAACCTACGAGCAGTACTTC.

This chain links TRBV10-3 with TRBJ2-2, with D perhaps TRBD1 (6 bases). The CDR3 runs to 15 residues. Deletions cut 7 bases from V and 4 bases from J, with 16 bases between. Germline V lookup: CDR1 ENHRY, CDR2 SYGVKD. CDR3 residues: CAITSQTGPTGELFF. CDR3 nucleotide sequence: TGTGCCATCACGTCCCAGACAGGACCCACCGGGGAGCTGTTTTTT.

The chain has TRBV13 and TRBJ2-3; perhaps TRBD2 as D (6 bases). V was pared by 3 bases and J by 2 bases, with 12 bases between. This CDR3 region has 15 residues. CDR1 is PRHDT, CDR2 FYEKMQ, per germline (reference sequence). The CDR3 sequence: CASSFRRGDTDTQYF. For the CDR3, the DNA is TGTGCCAGCAGCTTCAGGCGGGGAGACACAGATACGCAGTATTTT.

This chain links TRBV9 with TRBJ2-5, with a weak D call TRBD2 (6 bases). Germline V gene lookup returns CDR1 SGDLS and CDR2 YYNGEE. V was cut by 0 bases and J by 5 bases, with 11 bases left in between. The CDR3 length is 14 residues. CDR3 sequence: CASSVAGVGETQYF. CDR3 bases: TGTGCCAGCAGCGTAGCGGGGGTTGGGGAGACCCAGTACTTC.

V gene TRBV3-1 (or the pseudogene TRBV3-2) combines with J gene TRBJ2-7, with D possibly TRBD2 on 6 matching bases. This CDR3 contains 13 residues. Germline-derived CDR1 and CDR2 are LGHDT and YNNKEL (reference sequence). Between the trimmed V and J ends, which lost 4 bases and 7 bases, there was a span of 14 bases. CDR3 region: CASSRGTGREQYF. DNA for the CDR3: TGTGCCAGCAGCCGAGGGACGGGGAGGGAGCAGTACTTC.

This clone occurred once. The J gene is TRBJ1-6, the V gene TRBV18; 8 bases match TRBD1. CDR1 and CDR2 (germline): KGHSH, LQKENI. V shed 3 bases, J shed 4 bases, and the junction held 5 bases outside the gene matches. There are 16 residues in the CDR3. CDR3 DNA: TGTGCCAGCTCACCCCCGGACAGGGCTTATAATTCACCCCTCCACTTT. Translating gives CASSPPDRAYNSPLHF.

The chain recombines TRBV7-2 with TRBJ2-7; D unresolved. Germline V gene data show CDR1 as SGHTA and CDR2 as FQGNSA. This CDR3 spans 13 amino acids. V was trimmed by 5 bases and J by 7 bases, leaving 15 bases between them. CDR3 in amino acids: CASSPYSNREQYF. DNA of the CDR3: TGTGCCAGCAGCCCCTACAGTAATCGGGAGCAGTACTTC.

This chain joins TRBV5-6 and TRBJ1-2; D ambiguous. V lost 3 bases, J lost 8 bases, and 11 bases lay in between. This CDR3 contains 12 residues. Germline lookup yields CDR1 SGHDT and CDR2 YYEEEE. The CDR3 sequence: CASSSQVRGYTF. CDR3 nucleotide sequence: TGTGCCAGCAGCTCGCAGGTGCGCGGCTACACCTTC.

The J gene is TRBJ2-3, the V gene TRBV5-1, with D perhaps matching TRBD2 (6 bases). This CDR3 is 15 amino acids long. Germline CDR1 is SGHRS and CDR2 is YFSETQ. V was trimmed by 4 bases and J by 2 bases, leaving 14 bases between them. CDR3 bases: TGCGCCAGCAGCCAAGGCGGGATGTTCACAGATACGCAGTATTTT. Translation: CASSQGGMFTDTQYF.

V and J are TRBV6-1 and TRBJ2-3; 8 bases match TRBD1. Germline assignment: CDR1 MNHNS and CDR2 SASEGT. J was trimmed by 2 bases and V by 0 bases; bases with no gene match: 4. The CDR3 consists of 16 residues. The CDR3 nucleotides read TGTGCCAGCAGTGAAGCCGACAGGGGCCCCACAGATACGCAGTATTTT. Protein sequence: CASSEADRGPTDTQYF.

The chain employs TRBV5-1 and TRBJ1-4, with unresolved D. CDR1 is SGHRS and CDR2 is YFSETQ in the germline V gene. CDR3 length equals 13 residues. Trimming took off 0 bases at V and 5 bases at J, with 5 bases between the two ends. The DNA for the CDR3 is TGCGCCAGCAGCTTGGGAGAGAATGAAAAACTGTTTTTT. Its translation is CASSLGENEKLFF.

The chain employs TRBV6-1 and TRBJ2-7, with D possibly being TRBD2 (6 bases). Trimming left V 2 bases short and J 7 bases short, with 18 bases between. The CDR3 sequence is 15 residues long. Germline lookup yields CDR1 MNHNS and CDR2 SASEGT. The CDR3 bases are TGTGCCAGCAGTGAATACGGGCGCAGGGCGGGAGAGCAGTACTTC. Amino acid sequence: CASSEYGRRAGEQYF.

The chain employs TRBV4-3 and TRBJ2-3; 12 positions agree with TRBD2. V lost 4 bases to trimming and J lost 4 bases; unmatched junction nucleotides: 3. The CDR3 length is 15 residues. Germline CDR1 reads LGHNA; CDR2 reads YSLEER. The chain's CDR3 is CASSLLAGGADTQYF. The CDR3 region has the DNA TGCGCCAGCAGCCTACTAGCGGGGGGAGCAGATACGCAGTATTTT.

This chain joins TRBV21-1 and TRBJ1-5. TRBV21-1 is given as a pseudogene. The CDR3 length is 18 residues. DNA of the CDR3: TGTGCCAGCAGCAAAGGGAGCGGGGGCCGCCGGGGCAATCAGCCCCAGCATTTT. Its protein product is CASSKGSGGRRGNQPQHF.

The rearrangement links TRBV29-1 to TRBJ1-4; D not certain. V dropped 5 bases and J dropped 8 bases, with 15 bases sitting between them. The germline V gene has CDR1 SQVTM and CDR2 ANQGSEA. The CDR3 spans 13 residues. The CDR3 sequence: CSVLGRHGEKLFF. The CDR3, as DNA: TGCAGCGTTCTAGGAAGGCATGGGGAAAAACTGTTTTTT.

The chain employs TRBV5-4 and TRBJ2-7; the match to TRBD2 covers 13 bases. Trimming removed 3 bases from V and 3 bases from J; junction bases left unmatched: 3. The CDR3 consists of 15 residues. The germline gives CDR1 SGHNT, CDR2 YYREEE (reference sequence). This CDR3 is CASSSTSGGFYEQYF. CDR3 nucleotide sequence: TGTGCCAGCAGCTCGACTAGCGGGGGGTTCTACGAGCAGTACTTC.

This chain links TRBV5-1 with TRBJ2-1; TRBD1 agrees at 9 bases. CDR3 length equals 16 residues. Unmatched junction bases numbered 8, after V lost 1 base and J lost 6 bases. CDR1 SGHRS and CDR2 YFSETQ come from the germline V gene. The CDR3 loop is CASSLSRDRVTNEQFF. In DNA, the CDR3 is TGCGCCAGCAGCTTGTCTAGGGACAGGGTCACCAATGAGCAGTTCTTC. The complete variable domain, with remaining parts taken from reference TRBV5-1 and TRBJ2-1, reads KAGVTQTPRYLIKTRGQQVTLSCSPISGHRSVSWYQQTPGQGLQFLFEYFSETQRNKGNFPGRFSGRQFSNSRSEMNVSTLELGDSALYLCASSLSRDRVTNEQFFGPGTRLTVL.